This T cell receptor beta chain was recorded in a study of CD8 T cells in ankylosing spondylitis. TCRdb analysed the 5' RACE reads with MiXCR anew, one entry per CDR3 protein. The sample consists of around 480,000 distinct CDR3 sequences, under 20% of them appearing once. Study-level points and caveats: Within matched ankylosing spondylitis synovial fluid, disease-linked clones were reportedly significantly enriched. Researchers report that disease-linked clones proved CD8+ and relatively rare in peripheral blood. In ankylosing spondylitis blood, a motif of several highly homologous TCR beta variants appeared characteristic.

Germline V CDR1 and CDR2: SNHLY, FYNNEI. There are 13 residues in the CDR3. The V and J ends lost 7 bases and 0 bases respectively, with 7 bases between them. This clonotype was seen only a few times. What it binds is not known. The chain carries TRBV2 and TRBJ1-3, with D possibly matching TRBD1 (5 bases). This TCR derives from a male donor with ankylosing spondylitis. The sample comprised blood, either unsorted or a sorted T cell fraction (not recorded which). CDR3 DNA: TGTGCCAGCACAGGGAGCTCTGGAAACACCATATATTTT. Translated, it gives CASTGSSGNTIYF. Supplemented by reference TRBV2 and TRBJ1-3, the full variable domain reads EPEVTQTPSHQVTQMGQEVILRCVPISNHLYFYWYRQILGQKVEFLVSFYNNEISEKSEIFDDQFSVERPDGSNFTLKIRSTKLEDSAMYFCASTGSSGNTIYFGEGSWLTVV.